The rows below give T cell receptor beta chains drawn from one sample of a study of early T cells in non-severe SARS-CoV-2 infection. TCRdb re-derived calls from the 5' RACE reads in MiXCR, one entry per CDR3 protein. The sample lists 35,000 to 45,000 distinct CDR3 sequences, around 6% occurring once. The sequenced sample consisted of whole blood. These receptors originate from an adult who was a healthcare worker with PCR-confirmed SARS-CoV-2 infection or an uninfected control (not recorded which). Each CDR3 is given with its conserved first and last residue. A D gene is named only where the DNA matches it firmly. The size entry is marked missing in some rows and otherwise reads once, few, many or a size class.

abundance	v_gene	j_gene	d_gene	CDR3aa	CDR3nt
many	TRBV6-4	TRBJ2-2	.	CASGGLRTTGELFF	TGTGCCAGCGGGGGGCTGAGAACGACCGGGGAGCTGTTTTTT
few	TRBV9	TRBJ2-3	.	CASSSWDSTDTQYF	TGTGCCAGCAGCTCCTGGGACAGCACAGATACGCAGTATTTT
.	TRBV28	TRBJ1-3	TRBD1	CASSNRGPIYF	TGTGCCAGCAGCAACAGGGGCCCCATATATTTT
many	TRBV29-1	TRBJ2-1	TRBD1	CSVVPGGDEQFF	TGCAGCGTTGTCCCAGGGGGCGATGAGCAGTTCTTC
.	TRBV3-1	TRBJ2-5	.	CASSQDLYQETQYF	TGTGCCAGCAGCCAAGATTTGTACCAAGAGACCCAGTACTTC
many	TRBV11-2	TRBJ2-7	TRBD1	CASSLALQQTGLNYEQYF	TGTGCCAGCAGCTTAGCCCTACAACAGACAGGGCTGAACTACGAGCAGTACTTC
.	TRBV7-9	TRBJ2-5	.	CASSYSNQETQYF	TGTGCCAGCAGCTATTCTAACCAAGAGACCCAGTACTTC
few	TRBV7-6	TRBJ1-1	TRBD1	CASSPTLGVRQGHTEAFF	TGTGCCAGCAGCCCTACCCTCGGGGTCAGACAGGGCCACACTGAAGCTTTCTTT
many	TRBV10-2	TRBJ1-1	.	CASSVGGLEYTEAFF	TGCGCCAGCAGCGTGGGGGGCCTTGAATACACTGAAGCTTTCTTT
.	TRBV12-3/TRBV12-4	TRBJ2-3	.	CASSSVTSTDTQYF	TGTGCCAGCAGTTCAGTTACTAGCACAGATACGCAGTATTTT
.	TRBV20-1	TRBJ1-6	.	CSARHEGSPLHF	TGCAGTGCTAGACACGAGGGCTCACCCCTCCACTTT
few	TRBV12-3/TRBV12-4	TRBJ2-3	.	CASSLIANTQYF	TGTGCCAGCAGTTTAATAGCGAATACGCAGTATTTT
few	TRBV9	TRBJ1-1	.	CASSAEMNTEAFF	TGTGCCAGCAGCGCCGAGATGAACACTGAAGCTTTCTTT
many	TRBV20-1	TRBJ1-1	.	CSARLGEVTEAFF	TGCAGTGCTAGACTGGGAGAGGTGACTGAAGCTTTCTTT
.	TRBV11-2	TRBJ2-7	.	CASSLERFSYEQYF	TGTGCCAGCAGCTTAGAGCGATTTTCCTACGAGCAGTACTTC
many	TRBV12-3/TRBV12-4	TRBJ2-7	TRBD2	CASSSGREQYF	TGTGCCAGCAGTTCCGGGAGGGAGCAGTACTTC
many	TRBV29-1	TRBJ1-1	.	CSVEKAGRRGTEAFF	TGCAGCGTTGAAAAGGCAGGGCGGAGAGGAACTGAAGCTTTCTTT
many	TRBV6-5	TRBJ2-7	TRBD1	CASSQTGTGFGEQYF	TGTGCCAGCAGTCAGACCGGGACAGGGTTTGGCGAGCAGTACTTC
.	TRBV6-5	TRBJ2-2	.	CASSYGHTGELFF	TGTGCCAGCAGTTACGGTCACACCGGGGAGCTGTTTTTT
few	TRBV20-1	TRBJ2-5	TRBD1	CSAVTGQETQYF	TGCAGTGCCGTGACAGGGCAAGAGACCCAGTACTTC
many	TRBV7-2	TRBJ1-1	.	CASSYNVNTEAFF	TGTGCCAGCAGCTACAACGTGAACACTGAAGCTTTCTTT
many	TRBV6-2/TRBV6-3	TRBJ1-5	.	CASSLTGLPQHF	TGTGCCAGCAGCCTTACGGGGTTGCCCCAGCATTTT
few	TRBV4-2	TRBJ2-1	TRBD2	CASSPDFGGGSYNEQFF	TGTGCCAGCAGCCCCGATTTTGGCGGGGGGTCCTACAATGAGCAGTTCTTC
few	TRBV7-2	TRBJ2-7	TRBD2	CASSSLAGGSREQYF	TGTGCCAGCAGCTCTTTAGCGGGGGGGAGTCGAGAGCAGTACTTC
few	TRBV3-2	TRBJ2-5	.	CASSQGGWTSGEAETQYF	TGTGCCAGCAGCCAAGGAGGATGGACTAGCGGGGAGGCGGAGACCCAGTACTTC
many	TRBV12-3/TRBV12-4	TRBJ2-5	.	CASSREETQYF	TGTGCCAGCAGCCGAGAAGAGACCCAGTACTTC
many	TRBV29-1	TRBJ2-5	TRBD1	CSARTGEETQYF	TGCAGCGCCAGGACAGGAGAAGAGACCCAGTACTTC
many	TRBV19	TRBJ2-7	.	CASSIPGPYEQYF	TGTGCCAGTAGTATCCCGGGACCTTACGAGCAGTACTTC
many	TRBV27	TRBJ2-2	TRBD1	CASSATGEITGELFF	TGTGCCAGCAGTGCGACAGGGGAAATCACCGGGGAGCTGTTTTTT
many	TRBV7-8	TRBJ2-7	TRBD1	CASSRTGTVYEQYF	TGTGCCAGCAGCAGAACCGGGACAGTTTACGAGCAGTACTTC
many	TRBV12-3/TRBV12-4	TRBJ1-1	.	CASSLQVNTEAFF	TGTGCCAGCAGTTTGCAGGTGAACACTGAAGCTTTCTTT